The clone carrying this T cell receptor (beta chain) was found a few times. Repertoires were generated with immunoSEQ multiplex PCR, while TCRdb's copy carries only in-frame clones and drops some. The profile shows a few hundred thousand clones, 75% to 90% of them singletons. Per the germline V gene, CDR1 is SGHNT and CDR2 is YYREEE (reference sequence). The V and J ends lost 4 bases and 0 bases, in that order; junction bases with no gene match: 2. The CDR3 runs 14 residues. The entry originates in a study of blood T cell repertoires in COVID-19. Study-level background: Sources were T cells, B-cell-depleted T cells, or PBMCs; the material itself was cDNA or gDNA.

The specimen sequenced was peripheral blood. The receptor comes from a man in his thirties or forties with acute or convalescent COVID-19. The rearrangement uses TRBV5-4 and TRBJ2-7, with 9 bases matching TRBD2. The CDR3 is CASSRTSDSYEQYF. CDR3 nucleotide sequence: TGTGCCAGCAGCCGGACTAGCGACTCCTACGAGCAGTACTTC.